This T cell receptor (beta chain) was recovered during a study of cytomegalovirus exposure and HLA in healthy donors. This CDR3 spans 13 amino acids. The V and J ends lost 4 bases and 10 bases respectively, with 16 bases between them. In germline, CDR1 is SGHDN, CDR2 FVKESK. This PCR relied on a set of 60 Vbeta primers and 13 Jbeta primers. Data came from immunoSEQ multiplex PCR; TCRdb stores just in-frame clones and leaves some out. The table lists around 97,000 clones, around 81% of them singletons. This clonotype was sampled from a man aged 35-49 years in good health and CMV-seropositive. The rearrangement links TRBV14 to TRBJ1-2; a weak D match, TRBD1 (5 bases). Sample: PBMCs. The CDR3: CASSRWGESDYTF. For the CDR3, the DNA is TGTGCCAGCAGCCGATGGGGGGAATCAGACTACACCTTC.